The next 14 T cell receptor beta chains were all read from a single sample in a study of OX40 agonist ivuxolimab in advanced cancers. The table came from immunoSEQ multiplex PCR; TCRdb's copy has only in-frame clones and leaves some out. The sample lists 15,000 or so clones, roughly 71% occurring once. Sequencing was performed on CD4+ or CD8+ T cells sorted from blood, taken in a trial of the OX40 agonist ivuxolimab. These receptors all stem from an adult with an advanced solid tumor such as melanoma, head and neck, liver or kidney cancer.

This clone was detected a few times. V gene TRBV19 combines with J gene TRBJ2-2; D unclear. In germline, CDR1 is LNHDA, CDR2 SQIVND (reference sequence). The CDR3 extends over 13 amino acids. Trimming cost V 5 bases and J 1 base, with 5 bases left between them. CDR3 sequence: CASSPMNTGELFF. CDR3 DNA: TGTGCCAGTAGTCCGATGAACACCGGGGAGCTGTTTTTT.

This chain uses TRBV5-5 with TRBJ1-4; D may be TRBD1 (5 bases). V was pared by 3 bases and J by 0 bases, with 12 bases between. The CDR3 has 16 residues. From germline, CDR1 is SGHKS and CDR2 YYEKEE (reference sequence). The CDR3 region is CASSSGTGPTNEKLFF. The CDR3 coding sequence is TGTGCCAGCAGCTCGGGGACCGGCCCAACTAATGAAAAACTGTTTTTT.

V usage is TRBV23-1 and J usage is TRBJ1-1; D gene unclear. TRBV23-1 is labeled an ORF, and its function is uncertain. This CDR3 has 13 residues. The V gene lost 3 bases and the J gene lost 4 bases, with 9 bases spanning the gap. CDR3: CASSHRRVTEAFF. The CDR3, as DNA: TGCGCCAGCAGTCATCGGCGGGTCACTGAAGCTTTCTTT.

This clone has more than one count but fewer than ten. The chain employs TRBV28 and TRBJ1-5; D is unresolved. CDR3 length: 13 residues. Trimming pared 7 bases from V and 7 bases from J, leaving 14 bases between. Germline-derived CDR1 and CDR2 are MDHEN and SYDVKM. This CDR3 is CASNRGLGQPQHF. CDR3 sequence (DNA): TGTGCCAGCAATCGCGGGCTAGGGCAGCCCCAGCATTTT.

This chain uses TRBV19 with TRBJ1-5, with D possibly matching TRBD1 (5 bases). Trimming stripped 2 bases from V and 5 bases from J, with 13 bases between. This CDR3 contains 15 residues. The germline V gene has CDR1 LNHDA and CDR2 SQIVND (reference sequence). CDR3 bases: TGTGCCAGTAGTATACAGGGAGCGATTCATCAGCCCCAGCATTTT. It yields the protein CASSIQGAIHQPQHF.

V is TRBV11-1 and J is TRBJ2-7, with 8 bases aligning to TRBD1. The CDR3 runs 15 residues. Per germline, CDR1 SGHAT and CDR2 FQDESV (reference sequence). V shed 3 bases, J shed 5 bases, and the junction held 9 bases outside the gene matches. For the CDR3, the DNA is TGTGCCAGCAGCTTGACAGGGGCCGATTGGAACGAGCAGTACTTC. This sequence encodes CASSLTGADWNEQYF.

The chain is built from TRBV5-1 and TRBJ2-7; TRBD1 agrees at 10 bases. Germline V gene lookup returns CDR1 SGHRS and CDR2 YFSETQ. The length of the CDR3 is 14 residues. V dropped 3 bases and J dropped 3; count of bases not matched to a gene: 3. The CDR3: CASSSGQGSYEQYF. The CDR3, as DNA: TGCGCCAGCAGCTCGGGACAGGGGAGCTACGAGCAGTACTTC.

The CDR3 DNA follows: TGTGCCAGCAGTTACAAGGGGCCATTGGGTGGCTACACCTTC. Protein: CASSYKGPLGGYTF. The chain joins TRBV6-5 to TRBJ1-2, with D perhaps matching TRBD1 (5 bases). The V and J ends lost 2 bases and 7 bases respectively, with 14 bases between them. Germline V gene lookup returns CDR1 MNHEY and CDR2 SVGAGI. The CDR3 length is 14 residues.

The chain uses TRBV5-1 and TRBJ2-7, with D possibly TRBD2 on 6 matching bases. V was shortened by 7 bases and J by 2 bases, with 13 bases between the two germline ends. Germline V gene lookup returns CDR1 SGHRS and CDR2 YFSETQ. This CDR3 spans 13 amino acids. The CDR3 DNA is TGCGCCAGCGGGACGGGAGAAACCTACGAGCAGTACTTC. Its translation: CASGTGETYEQYF.

This clone was recorded a few times. The chain links TRBV6-5 to TRBJ2-5; D gene ambiguous. This CDR3 spans 15 amino acids. Trimming removed 1 base at V and 2 bases at J, with 11 bases between. CDR1 and CDR2 (germline): MNHEY, SVGAGI. CDR3 protein: CASSYYGHTQETQYF. CDR3 nucleotide sequence: TGTGCCAGCAGTTACTATGGCCACACACAAGAGACCCAGTACTTC.

V is TRBV6-6 and J is TRBJ2-7, with D possibly TRBD1 on 6 matching bases. Germline CDR1 and CDR2: MNHNY and SVGAGI (reference sequence). The CDR3 has 15 residues. Trimming stripped 7 bases from V and 2 bases from J, with 18 bases between. CDR3 coding DNA: TGTGCCAGCACCCCGGGACACTCTGGGCCCTACGAGCAGTACTTC. This sequence encodes CASTPGHSGPYEQYF.

This clone was found a few times. This chain uses TRBV4-3 with TRBJ2-2; D not resolved. Trimming pared 0 bases from V and 7 bases from J, leaving 3 bases between. In germline, CDR1 is LGHNA, CDR2 YSLEER. This CDR3 contains 12 residues. The CDR3 bases are TGCGCCAGCAGCCAAGAAGACGGGGAGCTGTTTTTT. It specifies CASSQEDGELFF.

About this clone: At one of its ends the junction is not consistent with the germline gene, which may arise from a read error. The rearrangement uses TRBV7-8 and TRBJ2-5; 8 bases align to TRBD2. Per the germline V gene, CDR1 is SGHVS and CDR2 is FQNEAQ. CDR3 length: 13 amino acids. The DNA of the CDR3 is TGTGCCAGCAGCTTAGTATCTAGGGCGGGGGGCCACTTC. It specifies CASSLVSRAGGHF.

The V gene is TRBV6-5, the J gene TRBJ1-1; TRBD1 agrees at 7 bases. This CDR3 has 14 residues. Losses at the gene ends were 1 base for V and 1 base for J; bases not matched to a gene: 0. Germline CDR1 and CDR2: MNHEY and SVGAGI. This CDR3 is CASSYWDRNTEAFF. For the CDR3, the DNA is TGTGCCAGCAGTTACTGGGACAGGAACACTGAAGCTTTCTTT.